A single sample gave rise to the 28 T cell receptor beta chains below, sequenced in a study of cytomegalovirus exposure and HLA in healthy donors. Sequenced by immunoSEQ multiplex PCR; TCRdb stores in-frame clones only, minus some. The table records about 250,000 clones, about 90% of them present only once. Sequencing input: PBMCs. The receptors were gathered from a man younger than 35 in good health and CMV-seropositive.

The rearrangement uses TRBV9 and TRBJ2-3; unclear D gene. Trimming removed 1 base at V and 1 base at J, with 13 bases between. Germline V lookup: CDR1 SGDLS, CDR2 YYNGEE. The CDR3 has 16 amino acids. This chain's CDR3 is CASSVQLELGTDTQYF. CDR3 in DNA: TGTGCCAGCAGCGTACAACTGGAGCTGGGCACAGATACGCAGTATTTT.

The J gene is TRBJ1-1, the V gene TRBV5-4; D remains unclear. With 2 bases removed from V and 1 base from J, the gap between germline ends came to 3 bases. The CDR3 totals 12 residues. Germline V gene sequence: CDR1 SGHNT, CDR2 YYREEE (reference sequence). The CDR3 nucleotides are TGTGCCAGCAGCTTCCGGAACACTGAAGCTTTCTTT. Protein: CASSFRNTEAFF.

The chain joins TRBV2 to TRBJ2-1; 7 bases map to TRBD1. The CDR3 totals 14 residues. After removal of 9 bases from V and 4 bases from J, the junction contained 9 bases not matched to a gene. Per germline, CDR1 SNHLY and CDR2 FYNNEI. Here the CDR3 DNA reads TGTGCCAGAACCGGGACAGAATTATACAATGAGCAGTTCTTC. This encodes CARTGTELYNEQFF.

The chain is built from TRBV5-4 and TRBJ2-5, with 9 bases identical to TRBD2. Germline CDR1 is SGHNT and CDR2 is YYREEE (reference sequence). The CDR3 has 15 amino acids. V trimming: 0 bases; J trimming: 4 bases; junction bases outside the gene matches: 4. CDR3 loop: CASSLEREEGETQYF. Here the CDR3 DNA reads TGTGCCAGCAGCTTGGAGCGGGAGGAGGGAGAGACCCAGTACTTC.

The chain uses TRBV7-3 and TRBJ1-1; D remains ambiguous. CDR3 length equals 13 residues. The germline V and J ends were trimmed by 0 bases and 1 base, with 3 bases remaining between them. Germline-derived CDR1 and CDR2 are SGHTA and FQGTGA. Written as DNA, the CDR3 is TGTGCCAGCAGCTTAACTCCGAACACTGAAGCTTTCTTT. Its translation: CASSLTPNTEAFF.

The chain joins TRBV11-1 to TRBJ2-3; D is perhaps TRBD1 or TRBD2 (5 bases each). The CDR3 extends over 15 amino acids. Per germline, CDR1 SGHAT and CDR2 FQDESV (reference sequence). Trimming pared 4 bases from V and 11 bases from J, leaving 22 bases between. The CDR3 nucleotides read TGTGCCAGCAGCTCATCCGGGACCAACTGGGGGATGCAGTATTTT. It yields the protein CASSSSGTNWGMQYF.

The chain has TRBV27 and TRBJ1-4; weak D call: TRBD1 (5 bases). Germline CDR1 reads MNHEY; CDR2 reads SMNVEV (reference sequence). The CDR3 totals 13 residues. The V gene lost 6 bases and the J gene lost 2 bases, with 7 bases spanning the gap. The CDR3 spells CASRRGTNEKLFF. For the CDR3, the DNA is TGTGCCAGCAGGCGGGGCACTAATGAAAAACTGTTTTTT. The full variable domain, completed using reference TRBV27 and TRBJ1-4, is EAQVTQNPRYLITVTGKKLTVTCSQNMNHEYMSWYRQDPGLGLRQIYYSMNVEVTDKGDVPEGYKVSRKEKRNFPLILESPSPNQTSLYFCASRRGTNEKLFFGSGTQLSVL.

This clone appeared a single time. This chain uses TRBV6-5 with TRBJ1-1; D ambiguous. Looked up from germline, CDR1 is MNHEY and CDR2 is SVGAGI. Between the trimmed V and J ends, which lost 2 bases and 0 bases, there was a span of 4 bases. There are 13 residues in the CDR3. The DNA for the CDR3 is TGTGCCAGCAGTTACAAGGTGAACACTGAAGCTTTCTTT. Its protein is CASSYKVNTEAFF.

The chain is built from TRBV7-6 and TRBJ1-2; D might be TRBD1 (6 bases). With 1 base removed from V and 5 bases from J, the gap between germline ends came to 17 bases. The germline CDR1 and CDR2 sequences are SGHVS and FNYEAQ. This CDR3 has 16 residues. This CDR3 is CASSLGGQLSVYGYTF. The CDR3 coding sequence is TGTGCCAGCAGCTTAGGAGGACAGCTATCTGTGTATGGCTACACCTTC.

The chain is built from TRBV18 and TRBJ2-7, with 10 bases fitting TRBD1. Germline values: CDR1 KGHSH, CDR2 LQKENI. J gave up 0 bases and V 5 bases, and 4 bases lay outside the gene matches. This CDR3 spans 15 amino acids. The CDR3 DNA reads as TGTGCCAGCTCAAGGGACAGGGGATACTCCTACGAGCAGTACTTC. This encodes CASSRDRGYSYEQYF.

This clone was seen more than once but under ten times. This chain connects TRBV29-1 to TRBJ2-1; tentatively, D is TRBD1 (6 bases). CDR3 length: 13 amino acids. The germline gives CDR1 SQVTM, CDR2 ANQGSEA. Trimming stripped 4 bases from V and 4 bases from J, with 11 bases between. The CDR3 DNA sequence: TGCAGCGTTGGAGGGGACACGTACAATGAGCAGTTCTTC. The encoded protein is CSVGGDTYNEQFF.

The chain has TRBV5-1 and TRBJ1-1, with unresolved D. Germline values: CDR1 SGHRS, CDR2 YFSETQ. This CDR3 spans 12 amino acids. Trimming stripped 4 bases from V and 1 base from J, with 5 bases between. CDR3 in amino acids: CASSGENTEAFF. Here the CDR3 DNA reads TGCGCCAGCAGCGGGGAGAACACTGAAGCTTTCTTT.

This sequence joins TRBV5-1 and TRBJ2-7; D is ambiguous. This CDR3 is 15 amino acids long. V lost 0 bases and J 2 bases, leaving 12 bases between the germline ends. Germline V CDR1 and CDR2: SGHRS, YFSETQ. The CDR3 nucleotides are TGCGCCAGCAGCTTGGACGGGCGGATTACCTACGAGCAGTACTTC. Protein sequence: CASSLDGRITYEQYF.

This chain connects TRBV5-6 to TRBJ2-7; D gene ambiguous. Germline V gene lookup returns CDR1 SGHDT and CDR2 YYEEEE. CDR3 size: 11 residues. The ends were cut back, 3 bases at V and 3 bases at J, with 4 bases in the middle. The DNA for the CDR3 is TGTGCCAGCAGCTCCCGCTACGAGCAGTACTTC. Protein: CASSSRYEQYF.

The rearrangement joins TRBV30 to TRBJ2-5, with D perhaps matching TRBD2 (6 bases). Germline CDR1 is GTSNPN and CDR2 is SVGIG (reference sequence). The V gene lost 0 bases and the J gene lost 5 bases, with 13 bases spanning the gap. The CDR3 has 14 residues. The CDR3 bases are TGTGCCTGGAGTGTACCCCCCGGGAGTGAGACCCAGTACTTC. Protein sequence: CAWSVPPGSETQYF.

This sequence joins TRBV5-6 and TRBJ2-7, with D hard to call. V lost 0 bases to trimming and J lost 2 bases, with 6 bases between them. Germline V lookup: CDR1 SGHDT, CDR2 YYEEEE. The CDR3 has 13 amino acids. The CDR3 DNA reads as TGTGCCAGCAGCTTGGACGCTGCCTACGAGCAGTACTTC. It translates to CASSLDAAYEQYF.

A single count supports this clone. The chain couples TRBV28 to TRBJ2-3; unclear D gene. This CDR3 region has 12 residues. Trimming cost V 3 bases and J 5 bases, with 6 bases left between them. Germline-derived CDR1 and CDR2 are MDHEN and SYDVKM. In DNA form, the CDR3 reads TGTGCCAGCAGTTTGAGAATAGATACGCAGTATTTT. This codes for CASSLRIDTQYF.

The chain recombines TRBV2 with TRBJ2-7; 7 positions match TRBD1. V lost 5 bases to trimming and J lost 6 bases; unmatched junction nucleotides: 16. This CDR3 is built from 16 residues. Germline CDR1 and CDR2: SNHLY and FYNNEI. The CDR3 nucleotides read TGTGCCAGCAGTATACTCCCCCCCGGGACAGTGGGCGAGCAGTACTTC. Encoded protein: CASSILPPGTVGEQYF.

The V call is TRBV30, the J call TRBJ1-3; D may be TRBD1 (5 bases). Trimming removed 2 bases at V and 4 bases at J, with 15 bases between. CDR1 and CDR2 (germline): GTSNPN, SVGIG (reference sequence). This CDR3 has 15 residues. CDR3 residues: CAWSPFGATGNTIYF. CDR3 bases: TGTGCCTGGAGTCCGTTTGGGGCAACGGGAAACACCATATATTTT.

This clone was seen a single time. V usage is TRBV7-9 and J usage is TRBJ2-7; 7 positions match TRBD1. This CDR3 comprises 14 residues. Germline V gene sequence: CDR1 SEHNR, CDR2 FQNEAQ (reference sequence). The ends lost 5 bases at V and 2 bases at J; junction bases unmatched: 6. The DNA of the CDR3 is TGTGCCAGCAGCGGACAGGAGGAAACCTACGAGCAGTACTTC. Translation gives CASSGQEETYEQYF.

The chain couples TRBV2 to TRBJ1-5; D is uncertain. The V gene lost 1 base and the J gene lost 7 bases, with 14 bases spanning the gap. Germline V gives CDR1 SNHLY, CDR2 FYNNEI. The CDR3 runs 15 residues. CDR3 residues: CASSEGGLTRQPQHF. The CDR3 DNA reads TGTGCCAGCAGTGAAGGCGGTCTAACCAGGCAGCCCCAGCATTTT.

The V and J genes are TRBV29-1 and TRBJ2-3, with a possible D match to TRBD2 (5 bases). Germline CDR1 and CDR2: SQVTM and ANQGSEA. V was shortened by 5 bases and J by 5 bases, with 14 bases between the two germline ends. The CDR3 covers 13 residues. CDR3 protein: CSVWASRLDTQYF. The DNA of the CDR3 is TGCAGCGTTTGGGCTAGCCGCCTAGATACGCAGTATTTT.

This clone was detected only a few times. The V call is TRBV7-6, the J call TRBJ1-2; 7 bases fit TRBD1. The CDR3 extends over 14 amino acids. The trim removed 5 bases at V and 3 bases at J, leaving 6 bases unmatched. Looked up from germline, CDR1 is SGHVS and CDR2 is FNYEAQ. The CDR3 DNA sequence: TGTGCCAGCAGCCTTTACAGGGGTGACTATGGCTACACCTTC. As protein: CASSLYRGDYGYTF.

CDR3 nucleotides: TGTGCCAGCAGTTTTCTGGGACGGAGTCAGCCCCAGCATTTT. Translating it yields CASSFLGRSQPQHF. V usage is TRBV27 and J usage is TRBJ1-5; a weak D match, TRBD1 (5 bases). Per the germline V gene, CDR1 is MNHEY and CDR2 is SMNVEV (reference sequence). The CDR3 spans 14 residues. V was pared by 3 bases and J by 6 bases, with 12 bases between.

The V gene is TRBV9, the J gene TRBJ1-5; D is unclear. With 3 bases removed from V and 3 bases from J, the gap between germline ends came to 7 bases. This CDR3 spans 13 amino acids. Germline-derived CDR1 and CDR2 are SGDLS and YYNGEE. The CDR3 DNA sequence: TGTGCCAGCAGCGACGCTAACAATCAGCCCCAGCATTTT. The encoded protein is CASSDANNQPQHF.

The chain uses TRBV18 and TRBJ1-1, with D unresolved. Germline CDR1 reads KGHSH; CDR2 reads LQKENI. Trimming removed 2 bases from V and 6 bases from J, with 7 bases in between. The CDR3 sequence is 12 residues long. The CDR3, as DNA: TGTGCCAGCTCACCAGGGGTAGCTGAAGCTTTCTTT. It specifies CASSPGVAEAFF.

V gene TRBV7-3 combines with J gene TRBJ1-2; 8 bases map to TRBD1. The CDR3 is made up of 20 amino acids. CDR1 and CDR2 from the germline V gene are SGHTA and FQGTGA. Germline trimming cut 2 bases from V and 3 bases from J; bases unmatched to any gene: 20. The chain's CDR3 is CASSLFLFRTGKKGDYGYTF. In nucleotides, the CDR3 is TGTGCCAGCAGCTTATTTCTCTTTAGGACAGGGAAAAAAGGGGACTATGGCTACACCTTC.

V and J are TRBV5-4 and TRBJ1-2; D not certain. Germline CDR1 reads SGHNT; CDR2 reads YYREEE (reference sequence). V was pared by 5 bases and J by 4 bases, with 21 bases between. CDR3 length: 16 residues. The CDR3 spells CASSFGGQILGYGYTF. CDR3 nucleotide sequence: TGTGCCAGCAGTTTCGGCGGGCAAATACTAGGCTATGGCTACACCTTC.